This T cell receptor beta chain was captured by sequencing in a study of beta chain features in type 1 diabetes. Whole-study findings and limits: Patients with Type 1 diabetes showed moderately but significantly shorter TCRB CDR3s in all four CD4+ subsets.

Note on this clone: Antigen unknown.

Expressed TCRB transcripts were sequenced because the isolated RNA had all been reverse transcribed beforehand. Here immunoSEQ multiplex PCR was the method, and the copy in TCRdb shows in-frame clones only, minus some. The sample has more than 150,000 clones; about 13% are singletons. The CDR3 contains 13 residues. The germline V gene encodes CDR1 MDHEN and CDR2 SYDVKM. Trimming pared 8 bases from V and 0 bases from J, leaving 11 bases between. The chain is built from TRBV28 and TRBJ2-7, with D unresolved. What was sequenced was central memory CD4+ T cells from blood. The receptor's source is a woman aged 18-35 years in good health. Written as DNA, the CDR3 is TGTGCCAGCGGCGACACCAGCTCCTACGAGCAGTACTTC. Translation gives CASGDTSSYEQYF.